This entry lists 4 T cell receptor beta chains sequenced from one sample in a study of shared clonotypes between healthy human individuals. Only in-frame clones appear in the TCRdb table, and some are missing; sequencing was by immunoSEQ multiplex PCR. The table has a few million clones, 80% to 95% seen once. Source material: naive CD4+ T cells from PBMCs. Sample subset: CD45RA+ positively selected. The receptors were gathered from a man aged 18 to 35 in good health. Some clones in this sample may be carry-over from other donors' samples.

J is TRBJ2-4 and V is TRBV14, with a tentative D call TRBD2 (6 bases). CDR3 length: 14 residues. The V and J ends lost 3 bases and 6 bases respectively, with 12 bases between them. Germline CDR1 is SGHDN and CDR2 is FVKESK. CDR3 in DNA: TGTGCCAGCAGCCACTCGGGACTCCGAAACATTCAGTACTTC. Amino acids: CASSHSGLRNIQYF.

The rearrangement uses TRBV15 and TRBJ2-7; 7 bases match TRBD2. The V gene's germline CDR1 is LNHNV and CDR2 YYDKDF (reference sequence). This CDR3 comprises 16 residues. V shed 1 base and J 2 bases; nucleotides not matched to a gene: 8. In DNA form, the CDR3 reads TGTGCCACCAGCAGAGCCGGAAGCGGGGTTCCCTACGAGCAGTACTTC. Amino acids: CATSRAGSGVPYEQYF. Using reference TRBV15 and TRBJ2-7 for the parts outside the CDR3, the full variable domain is DAMVIQNPRYQVTQFGKPVTLSCSQTLNHNVMYWYQQKSSQAPKLLFHYYDKDFNNEADTPDNFQSRRPNTSFCFLDIRSPGLGDTAMYLCATSRAGSGVPYEQYFGPGTRLTVT.

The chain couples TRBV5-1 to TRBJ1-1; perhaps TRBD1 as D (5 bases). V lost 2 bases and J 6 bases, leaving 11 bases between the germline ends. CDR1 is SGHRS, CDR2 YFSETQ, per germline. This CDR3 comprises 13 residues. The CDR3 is CASSFGGGAEAFF. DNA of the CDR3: TGCGCCAGCAGCTTCGGCGGGGGAGCTGAAGCTTTCTTT.

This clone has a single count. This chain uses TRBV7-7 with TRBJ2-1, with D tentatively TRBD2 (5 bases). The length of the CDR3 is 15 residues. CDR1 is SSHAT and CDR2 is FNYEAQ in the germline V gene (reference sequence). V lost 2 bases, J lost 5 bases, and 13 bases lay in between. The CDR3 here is CASSLSIGIHNEQFF. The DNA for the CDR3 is TGTGCCAGCAGCTTATCGATCGGGATTCACAATGAGCAGTTCTTC. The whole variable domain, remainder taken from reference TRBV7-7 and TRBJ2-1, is GAGVSQSPRYKVTKRGQDVTLRCDPISSHATLYWYQQALGQGPEFLTYFNYEAQPDKSGLPSDRFSAERPEGSISTLTIQRTEQRDSAMYRCASSLSIGIHNEQFFGPGTRLTVL.